A single sample is the source of the 5 T cell receptor beta chains below, sequenced in a study of blood T cell repertoires in COVID-19. This table comes from immunoSEQ multiplex PCR, and its TCRdb copy is limited to in-frame clones, with some not included. The table has roughly 440,000 clones, approximately 88% seen once; the top ten hold roughly an eighth. Sequenced input: peripheral blood. Receptor source: a woman aged 45-65 years with COVID-19, enrolled during active disease.

This clone has only a few counts. The chain links TRBV27 to TRBJ1-2, with a weak D call TRBD1 (5 bases). The germline V gene encodes CDR1 MNHEY and CDR2 SMNVEV (reference sequence). The CDR3 sequence is 12 residues long. Trimming removed 6 bases from V and 4 bases from J, with 9 bases in between. CDR3 in amino acids: CASSQGGYGYTF. In DNA, the CDR3 is TGTGCCAGCAGCCAGGGTGGCTATGGCTACACCTTC.

This clone has only a few counts. The J gene is TRBJ1-1, the V gene TRBV24-1, with 7 bases identical to TRBD1. The CDR3 has 12 amino acids. The junction had 3 bases not matched to a gene; V was cut back by 4 bases and J by 8 bases. Germline-derived CDR1 and CDR2 are KGHDR and SFDVKD. CDR3 nucleotides: TGTGCCACCAGTGACCCGACAGGGGAAGCTTTCTTT. Its protein is CATSDPTGEAFF.

Here the CDR3 reads CASSARTSSGKDEQYF. CDR3 nucleotide sequence: TGCGCCAGCAGCGCGCGGACTAGCTCCGGGAAGGACGAGCAGTACTTC. This chain links TRBV5-1 with TRBJ2-7; TRBD2 aligns across 8 bases. The germline V gene encodes CDR1 SGHRS and CDR2 YFSETQ. This CDR3 has 16 residues. The trim removed 4 bases at V and 5 bases at J, leaving 14 bases unmatched.

The V gene is TRBV4-2, the J gene TRBJ1-4; the D is unclear. V was clipped by 0 bases and J by 7 bases, with 15 bases between them. In germline, CDR1 is LGHNA, CDR2 YNFKEQ. The CDR3 has 16 residues. The CDR3 protein is CASSQDGPQRSEKLFF. The CDR3 DNA sequence: TGTGCCAGCAGCCAAGATGGCCCCCAGAGGAGTGAAAAACTGTTTTTT.

The rearrangement joins TRBV6-2 or TRBV6-3 to TRBJ1-4, with D hard to call. This CDR3 spans 14 amino acids. Germline loops: CDR1 MNHEY, CDR2 SVGEGT. V was pared by 2 bases and J by 4 bases, with 8 bases between. The CDR3 here is CASSYTRNNEKLFF. In DNA, the CDR3 is TGTGCCAGCAGTTACACCAGGAATAATGAAAAACTGTTTTTT.